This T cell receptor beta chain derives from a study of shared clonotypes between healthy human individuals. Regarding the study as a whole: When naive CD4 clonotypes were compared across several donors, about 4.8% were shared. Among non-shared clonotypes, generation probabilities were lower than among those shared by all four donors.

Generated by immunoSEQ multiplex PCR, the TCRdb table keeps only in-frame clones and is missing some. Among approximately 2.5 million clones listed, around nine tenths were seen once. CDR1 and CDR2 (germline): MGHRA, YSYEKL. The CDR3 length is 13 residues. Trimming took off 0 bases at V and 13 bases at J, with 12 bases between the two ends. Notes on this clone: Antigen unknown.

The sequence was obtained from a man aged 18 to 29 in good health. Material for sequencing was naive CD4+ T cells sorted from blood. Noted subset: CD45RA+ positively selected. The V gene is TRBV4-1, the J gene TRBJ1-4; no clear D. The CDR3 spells CASSQDSSRGLFF. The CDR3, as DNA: TGCGCCAGCAGCCAAGATTCCAGCCGAGGACTGTTTTTT.